This passage covers 8 T cell receptor beta chains from one sample sequenced in a study of cytomegalovirus exposure and HLA in healthy donors. Assay used: immunoSEQ multiplex PCR; TCRdb lists only in-frame clones, some missing. The table shows some 90,000 clones, with approximately 96% occurring only once. Sequencing was carried out using PBMCs. These receptors were collected from a young man in good health and CMV-seronegative.

The chain links TRBV27 to TRBJ2-5; TRBD1 is a possible D gene (6 bases). CDR1 and CDR2 (germline): MNHEY, SMNVEV (reference sequence). V was trimmed by 2 bases and J by 9 bases, leaving 10 bases between them. This CDR3 region has 12 residues. The CDR3 sequence is CASSLAGGSQYF. CDR3 nucleotide sequence: TGTGCCAGCAGTTTAGCTGGGGGCTCCCAGTACTTC.

The V call is TRBV28, the J call TRBJ2-1; 7 bases are a match to TRBD1. CDR1 and CDR2 (germline): MDHEN, SYDVKM. The junction had 8 bases not matched to a gene; V was cut back by 6 bases and J by 3 bases. This CDR3 has 15 amino acids. The CDR3 loop reads CASSPPDRVYNEQFF. CDR3 nucleotide sequence: TGTGCCAGCAGCCCCCCCGACAGGGTCTACAATGAGCAGTTCTTC.

The chain recombines TRBV21-1 with TRBJ2-1; TRBD2, as called in the table, went unchecked against the DNA. TRBV21-1 is flagged as a pseudogene. The CDR3 consists of 15 residues. The CDR3 coding sequence is TGTGCCAGCAGCAAGTGCGGGAGGGTCTACAATGAGCAGTTCTTC. Translated, it gives CASSKCGRVYNEQFF.

This sequence joins TRBV29-1 and TRBJ2-5; possible D gene TRBD1, 5 bases. The CDR3 is 14 amino acids. The germline CDR1 and CDR2 sequences are SQVTM and ANQGSEA. Trimming left V 4 bases short and J 5 bases short, with 17 bases between. CDR3 region: CSVAQGSLWETQYF. The CDR3 DNA is TGCAGCGTTGCTCAGGGTTCGCTTTGGGAGACCCAGTACTTC.

V and J are TRBV4-1 and TRBJ2-1; TRBD1 matches at 7 bases. The CDR3 runs 16 residues. The trim removed 2 bases at V and 3 bases at J, leaving 7 bases unmatched. Per the germline V gene, CDR1 is MGHRA and CDR2 is YSYEKL. CDR3 in DNA: TGCGCCAGCAGCCAAAGGGGGACAGAGAGCTACAATGAGCAGTTCTTC. It is translated as CASSQRGTESYNEQFF.

This clone was detected a few times. The gene calls are TRBV2 and TRBJ2-7; D gene unclear. The germline gives CDR1 SNHLY, CDR2 FYNNEI. This CDR3 is 10 amino acids long. V was trimmed by 6 bases and J by 7 bases, leaving 7 bases between them. CDR3 nucleotide sequence: TGTGCCAGCAGCGCAGAAGAGCAGTACTTC. This sequence encodes CASSAEEQYF.

The chain is built from TRBV6-5 and TRBJ2-3; D might be TRBD1 (6 bases). The CDR3 is 15 amino acids. Germline lookup yields CDR1 MNHEY and CDR2 SVGAGI. The V end lost 6 bases, the J end lost 0 bases, and 13 bases lay between the germline ends. The DNA for the CDR3 is TGTGCCAGCAGACGGACAGCCCTTAGCACAGATACGCAGTATTTT. It translates to CASRRTALSTDTQYF.

V gene TRBV4-1 combines with J gene TRBJ1-4; the D gene is possibly TRBD1 (6 bases). The V end lost 2 bases, the J end lost 0 bases, and 7 bases lay between the germline ends. CDR3 length: 15 amino acids. CDR1 is MGHRA and CDR2 is YSYEKL in the germline V gene. The CDR3 loop reads CASSQRQATNEKLFF. The CDR3 nucleotides read TGCGCCAGCAGCCAAAGACAGGCAACTAATGAAAAACTGTTTTTT.